The sequence of this T cell receptor (beta chain) was determined in a study of T cells after posttransplantation cyclophosphamide. Busulfan-fludarabine conditioning, marrow transplant, and cyclophosphamide on days +3 and +4 were administered. This clone is labeled medium-sized. Profiling relied on immunoSEQ multiplex PCR, and the TCRdb table lists in-frame clones only, not all of them. The top ten clones hold roughly 2.5% of a sample with 35,000 to 50,000 clones, less than 95% of them seen once. CDR1 MNHNS and CDR2 SASEGT come from the germline V gene. The CDR3 is made up of 14 amino acids. The J segment lost 7 bases and the V segment lost 4 bases, leaving 0 bases of the junction unmatched.

The clonotype was recovered from a male patient aged 55 to 69 who received an allogeneic stem cell transplant from a related donor and was CMV-positive. Certain T cells may be donor cells from the graft. This chain links TRBV6-1 with TRBJ2-1, with 14 positions matching TRBD2. The sample here was PBMCs, taken 55 to 70 days after allogeneic stem cell transplant with posttransplant cyclophosphamide. This CDR3 is CASSGLAGGNEQFF. CDR3 bases: TGTGCCAGCAGTGGACTAGCGGGGGGGAATGAGCAGTTCTTC.